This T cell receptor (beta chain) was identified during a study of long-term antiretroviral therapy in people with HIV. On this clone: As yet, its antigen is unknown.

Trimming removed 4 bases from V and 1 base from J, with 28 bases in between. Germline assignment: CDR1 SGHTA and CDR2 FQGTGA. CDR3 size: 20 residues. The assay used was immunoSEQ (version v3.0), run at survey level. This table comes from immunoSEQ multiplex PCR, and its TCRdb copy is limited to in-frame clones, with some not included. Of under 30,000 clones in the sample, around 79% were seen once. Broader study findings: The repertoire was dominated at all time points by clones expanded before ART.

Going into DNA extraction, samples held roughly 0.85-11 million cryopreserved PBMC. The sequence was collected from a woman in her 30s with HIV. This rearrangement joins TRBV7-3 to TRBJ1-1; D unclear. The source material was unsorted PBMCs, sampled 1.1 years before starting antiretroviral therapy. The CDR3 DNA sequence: TGTGCCAGCAGCTCTGTCATAGTGCTAGGAACAGACCCCCAGAACACTGAAGCTTTCTTT. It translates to CASSSVIVLGTDPQNTEAFF.